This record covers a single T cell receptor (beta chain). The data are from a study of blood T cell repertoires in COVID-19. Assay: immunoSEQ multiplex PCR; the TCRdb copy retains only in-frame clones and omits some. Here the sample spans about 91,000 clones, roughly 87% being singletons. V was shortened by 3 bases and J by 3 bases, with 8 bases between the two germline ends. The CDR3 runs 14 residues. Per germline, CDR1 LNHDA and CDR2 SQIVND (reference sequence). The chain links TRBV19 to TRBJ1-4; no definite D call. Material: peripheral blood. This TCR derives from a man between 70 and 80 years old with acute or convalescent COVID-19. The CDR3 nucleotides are TGTGCCAGTAGTATTGGGAGAGCTAATGAAAAACTGTTTTTT. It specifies CASSIGRANEKLFF. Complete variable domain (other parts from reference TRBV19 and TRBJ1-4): DGGITQSPKYLFRKEGQNVTLSCEQNLNHDAMYWYRQDPGQGLRLIYYSQIVNDFQKGDIAEGYSVSREKKESFPLTVTSAQKNPTAFYLCASSIGRANEKLFFGSGTQLSVL.